This entry is about one T cell receptor beta chain. Antigen: not known. This CDR3 comprises 15 residues. The V and J ends lost 3 bases and 8 bases, in that order; junction bases with no gene match: 8. Germline-derived CDR1 and CDR2 are MDHEN and SYDVKM. The data originate from a study of neurological immune-mediated disorders. Study outcomes and limitations: None of the features examined (clinical or MRI) was associated with the multiple sclerosis repertoire cluster. The repertoires of 18 of 34 multiple sclerosis patients were placed by phylogenetic grouping in a single related-CDR3 cluster, which may be a signature.

5'RACE with 10-nucleotide random UMIs produced the cDNA. One entry per CDR3 protein results from TCRdb running MiXCR on the 5' RACE reads. The sample comprises tens of thousands of distinct CDR3 sequences, more than 3.5% of which are singletons, and approximately 5.9% rests with the top ten. The specimen was PBMCs. The chain recombines TRBV28 with TRBJ2-3, with TRBD2 matching 10 bases. This clonotype was sampled from a man aged 55 to 69 with multiple sclerosis. The CDR3: CASSFGSGGAGTQYF. The DNA of the CDR3 is TGTGCCAGCAGTTTTGGCAGCGGGGGGGCGGGTACGCAGTATTTT.